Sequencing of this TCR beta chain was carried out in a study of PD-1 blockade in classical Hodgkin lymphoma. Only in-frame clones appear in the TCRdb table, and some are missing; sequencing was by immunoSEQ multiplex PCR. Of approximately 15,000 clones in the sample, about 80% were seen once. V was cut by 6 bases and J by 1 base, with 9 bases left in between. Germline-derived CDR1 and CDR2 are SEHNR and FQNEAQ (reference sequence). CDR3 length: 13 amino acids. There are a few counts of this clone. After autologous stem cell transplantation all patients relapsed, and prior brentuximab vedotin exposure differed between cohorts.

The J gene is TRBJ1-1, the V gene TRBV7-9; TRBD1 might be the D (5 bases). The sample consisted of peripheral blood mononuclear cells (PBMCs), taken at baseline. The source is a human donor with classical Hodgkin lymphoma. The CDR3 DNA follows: TGTGCCAGCAGTCTGGGACGGAACACTGAAGCTTTCTTT. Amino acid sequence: CASSLGRNTEAFF.